These 2 T cell receptor beta chains came from one sample sequenced in a study of T cell responses to AZD1222 COVID-19 vaccine. Only in-frame clones appear in the TCRdb table, and some are missing; sequencing was by immunoSEQ multiplex PCR. The sample lists more than 95,000 clones, 91% occurring once. The sample was peripheral blood, taken on day 0 of AZD1222 vaccination. Receptors were obtained from an adult in good health.

The chain carries TRBV4-2 and TRBJ2-6; weak D call: TRBD1 (5 bases). V was clipped by 8 bases and J by 0 bases, with 8 bases between them. From germline, CDR1 is LGHNA and CDR2 YNFKEQ. The CDR3 contains 14 residues. This CDR3 is CASGDSSGANVLTF. In nucleotides, the CDR3 is TGTGCCAGCGGAGACAGCTCTGGGGCCAACGTCCTGACTTTC.

The chain couples TRBV11-2 to TRBJ1-1; TRBD1 is a possible D gene (5 bases). The germline gives CDR1 SGHAT, CDR2 FQNNGV. Trimming left V 1 base short and J 5 bases short, with 14 bases between. This CDR3 comprises 15 residues. The CDR3 reads CASSLGVRVLTEAFF. CDR3 in DNA: TGTGCCAGCAGCTTAGGGGTCAGGGTGTTGACTGAAGCTTTCTTT.